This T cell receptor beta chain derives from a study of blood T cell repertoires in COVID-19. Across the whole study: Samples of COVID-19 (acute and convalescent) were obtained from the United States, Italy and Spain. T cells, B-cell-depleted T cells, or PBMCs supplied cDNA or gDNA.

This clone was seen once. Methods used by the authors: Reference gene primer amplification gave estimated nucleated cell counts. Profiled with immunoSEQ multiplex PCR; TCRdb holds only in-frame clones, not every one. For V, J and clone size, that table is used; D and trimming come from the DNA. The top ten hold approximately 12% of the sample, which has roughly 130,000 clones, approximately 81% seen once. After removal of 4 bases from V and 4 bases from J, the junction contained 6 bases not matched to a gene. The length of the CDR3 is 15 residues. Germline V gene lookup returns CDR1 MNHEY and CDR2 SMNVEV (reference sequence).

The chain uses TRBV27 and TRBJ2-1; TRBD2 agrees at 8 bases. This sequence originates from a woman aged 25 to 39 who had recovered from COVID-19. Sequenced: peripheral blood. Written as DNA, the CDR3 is TGTGCCAGCAGTTACATAGCGGGGCCGTACAATGAGCAGTTCTTC. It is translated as CASSYIAGPYNEQFF.